This T cell receptor (beta chain) was observed in a study of response to subunit inactivated influenza vaccine. There are 14 residues in the CDR3. V dropped 1 base and J dropped 4 bases, with 10 bases sitting between them. Germline V gene data show CDR1 as LGHDT and CDR2 as YNNKEL (reference sequence). Via MiXCR, TCRdb re-called the RT-PCR reads, giving one row per CDR3 protein. Among some 600,000 distinct CDR3 sequences listed, approximately 14% were seen once. This clonotype was counted between two and nine times. Its specificity is not known. Study outcomes and limitations: Authors suggested that a seasonal influenza vaccination recruits few new T cells each time.

The rearrangement links TRBV3-1 to TRBJ1-1; maybe TRBD1 (6 bases). The starting material was PBMCs from blood, obtained about 14 days before vaccination. The clonotype comes from a man between 45 and 60 years old who received an inactivated influenza vaccine. The CDR3 loop reads CASSQAGESTEAFF. The CDR3 DNA sequence: TGTGCCAGCAGCCAAGCAGGGGAATCCACTGAAGCTTTCTTT.